The TCR beta chain under discussion was sequenced for a study of response to subunit inactivated influenza vaccine. From germline, CDR1 is LGHNA and CDR2 YSLEER. V was pared by 0 bases and J by 6 bases, with 10 bases of the junction left unmatched. This CDR3 has 17 amino acids. TCRdb reprocessed the RT-PCR reads via MiXCR and lists one record per CDR3 protein. The table lists roughly 500,000 distinct CDR3 sequences, roughly 25% of them singletons. The data were also submitted as part of a second study, on T cells expressing NK-cell markers. That work contributes: Synthesis of TCR beta cDNA relied on 5'RACE template switching carrying UMIs. From sorted CD3+CD56+NKG2C+, CD3+CD56+NKG2C- and CD3+CD56-NKG2C+ T cells came the TCR beta repertoires. Just one sequenced donor of eight was HCMV-seronegative, while seven were seropositive. Of the CD8+ T cell pool in about six donors, roughly 1.0-7.0% was accounted for by dominant NKG2C+ clonotypes.

The chain links TRBV4-3 to TRBJ2-3, with 9 bases lining up with TRBD2. The sequencing here drew on CD4+ T cells sorted from PBMCs, taken 11 to 12 days after vaccination. The source is a man aged 50 to 59 who received an inactivated influenza vaccine. CDR3 in DNA: TGCGCCAGCAGCCAAGATCGAGCTAGCGGGATCAAGGATACGCAGTATTTT. Its translation: CASSQDRASGIKDTQYF.